Following are 21 T cell receptor beta chains from one sample sequenced in a study of PD-1 blockade in mismatch repair-deficient tumors. TCRdb's copy holds only in-frame clones and misses some; the assay was immunoSEQ multiplex PCR. The sample yields approximately 50,000 clones, 78% seen once. The sample here was peripheral blood, taken 4 weeks after starting pembrolizumab. All receptors come from an adult with mismatch repair-deficient cancer.

V is TRBV14 and J is TRBJ2-1, with D maybe TRBD1 (7 bases). This CDR3 spans 16 amino acids. Trimming removed 5 bases at V and 4 bases at J, with 18 bases between. Germline CDR1 reads SGHDN; CDR2 reads FVKESK. The CDR3 region is CASSTRDSGWYNEQFF. The CDR3 coding sequence is TGTGCCAGCAGCACGCGGGACAGTGGTTGGTACAATGAGCAGTTCTTC. Full variable domain (remainder filled in from reference TRBV14 and TRBJ2-1): EAGVTQFPSHSVIEKGQTVTLRCDPISGHDNLYWYRRVMGKEIKFLLHFVKESKQDESGMPNNRFLAERTGGTYSTLKVQPAELEDSGVYFCASSTRDSGWYNEQFFGPGTRLTVL.

The chain recombines TRBV7-3 with TRBJ2-1, with 9 bases fitting TRBD2. J gave up 8 bases and V 4 bases, and 6 bases lay outside the gene matches. CDR3 size: 14 residues. CDR1 and CDR2 from the germline V gene are SGHTA and FQGTGA. DNA of the CDR3: TGTGCCAGCAGCTACTCTAGCGGGAACTATGAGCAGTTCTTC. Translating gives CASSYSSGNYEQFF.

This clone was picked up one time. The rearrangement links TRBV14 to TRBJ2-1, with 12 bases identical to TRBD2. The CDR3 loop spans 19 amino acids. Germline V lookup: CDR1 SGHDN, CDR2 FVKESK. The V and J ends lost 1 base and 7 bases, in that order; junction bases with no gene match: 14. CDR3 DNA: TGTGCCAGCAGCCAAGTCTTAGACTCCGGACTAGCGGGAATGAATGAGCAGTTCTTC. It codes for CASSQVLDSGLAGMNEQFF.

This chain uses TRBV25-1 with TRBJ1-4; 7 bases map to TRBD1. This CDR3 is built from 12 residues. The junction had 2 bases not matched to a gene; V was cut back by 6 bases and J by 7 bases. Germline values: CDR1 MGHDK, CDR2 SYGVNS. The CDR3 reads CASSPGGEKLFF. CDR3 coding DNA: TGTGCCAGCAGCCCAGGGGGTGAAAAACTGTTTTTT. Looking up the rest from reference TRBV25-1 and TRBJ1-4 gives the full variable domain: EADIYQTPRYLVIGTGKKITLECSQTMGHDKMYWYQQDPGMELHLIHYSYGVNSTEKGDLSSESTVSRIRTEHFPLTLESARPSHTSQYLCASSPGGEKLFFGSGTQLSVL.

The J gene is TRBJ2-7, the V gene TRBV5-1; 9 positions agree with TRBD2. Germline trimming cut 3 bases from V and 4 bases from J; bases unmatched to any gene: 8. This CDR3 region has 15 residues. Germline lookup yields CDR1 SGHRS and CDR2 YFSETQ. The DNA of the CDR3 is TGCGCCAGCAGCTCAATTAGCGGGAGTGGTTACGAGCAGTACTTC. Its protein product is CASSSISGSGYEQYF.

This clone has just a few counts. CDR3 in DNA: TGTGCCAGCAGCTTGCCGGTAGCGGGAACCTCTAGCACAGATACGCAGTATTTT. As protein: CASSLPVAGTSSTDTQYF. The V call is TRBV5-4, the J call TRBJ2-3; 8 nucleotides match TRBD2. Trimming at V came to 1 base and at J to 0 bases, leaving 10 bases not matched to a gene. Germline-derived CDR1 and CDR2 are SGHNT and YYREEE (reference sequence). This CDR3 contains 18 residues. Full variable domain (outside the CDR3, taken from reference TRBV5-4 and TRBJ2-3): ETGVTQSPTHLIKTRGQQVTLRCSSQSGHNTVSWYQQALGQGPQFIFQYYREEENGRGNFPPRFSGLQFPNYSSELNVNALELDDSALYLCASSLPVAGTSSTDTQYFGPGTRLTVL.

The gene calls are TRBV5-1 and TRBJ2-1; 12 positions match TRBD1. The length of the CDR3 is 17 residues. Trimming removed 0 bases from V and 7 bases from J; junction bases left unmatched: 8. The germline CDR1 and CDR2 sequences are SGHRS and YFSETQ. This CDR3 is CASSLGSGTGGMNEQFF. In nucleotides, the CDR3 is TGCGCCAGCAGCTTGGGTAGTGGGACAGGGGGCATGAATGAGCAGTTCTTC.

This clone came up a few times. The chain links TRBV20-1 to TRBJ2-3; D is undetermined. Germline values: CDR1 DFQATT, CDR2 SNEGSKA (reference sequence). V gave up 0 bases and J gave up 5 bases, with 3 bases separating them. The CDR3 length is 11 residues. The CDR3 sequence: CSARERDTQYF. Here the CDR3 DNA reads TGCAGTGCTAGAGAGAGAGATACGCAGTATTTT.

This clone has just one count. The rearrangement links TRBV6-6 to TRBJ1-1; 8 bases are a match to TRBD1. This CDR3 comprises 11 residues. The V gene end was trimmed by 2 bases and the J gene end by 12 bases; junction bases not matched to a gene: 2. The germline V gene encodes CDR1 MNHNY and CDR2 SVGAGI (reference sequence). This chain's CDR3 is CASSYQGAPFF. CDR3 in DNA: TGTGCCAGCAGTTACCAGGGGGCGCCTTTCTTT.

The J gene is TRBJ2-5, the V gene TRBV9; D tentatively fits TRBD1 or TRBD2 (6 bases each). The V end was cut by 7 bases, the J end by 5 bases, with 21 bases between. CDR1 is SGDLS and CDR2 is YYNGEE in the germline V gene. The CDR3 totals 15 residues. The CDR3 bases are TGTGCCAGCCAACCCGGGGGCGTTTGGTGGGAGACCCAGTACTTC. Its translation is CASQPGGVWWETQYF.

The chain joins TRBV15 to TRBJ1-5; unclear D gene. The CDR3 length is 16 residues. Germline CDR1 and CDR2: LNHNV and YYDKDF (reference sequence). Trimming stripped 3 bases from V and 3 bases from J, with 15 bases between. The CDR3 loop is CATSRDNSSPNQPQHF. As DNA, the CDR3 is TGTGCCACCAGCAGGGATAATTCCAGCCCCAATCAGCCCCAGCATTTT.

The rearrangement uses TRBV6-1 and TRBJ1-4; no definite D call. The CDR3 loop spans 15 amino acids. Per germline, CDR1 MNHNS and CDR2 SASEGT. Trimming took 1 base from V and 0 from J, leaving 6 bases between them. CDR3 protein: CASSEGLATNEKLFF. CDR3 bases: TGTGCCAGCAGTGAAGGTCTTGCAACTAATGAAAAACTGTTTTTT.

This clone was found a few times. The chain employs TRBV18 and TRBJ1-2; a possible D gene is TRBD1 (6 bases). This CDR3 comprises 16 residues. The germline gives CDR1 KGHSH, CDR2 LQKENI. Trimming stripped 2 bases from V and 4 bases from J, with 17 bases between. CDR3 region: CASSPSSGGHGYGYTF. In DNA, the CDR3 is TGTGCCAGCTCACCATCTTCCGGGGGGCACGGCTATGGCTACACCTTC.

The V gene is TRBV5-5, the J gene TRBJ1-1, with a possible D match to TRBD1 (5 bases). Germline lookup yields CDR1 SGHKS and CDR2 YYEKEE (reference sequence). V gave up 1 base and J gave up 2 bases, with 9 bases separating them. The CDR3 length is 14 residues. The CDR3 protein is CASSLSRVNTEAFF. The DNA of the CDR3 is TGTGCCAGCAGCTTGTCCAGGGTTAACACTGAAGCTTTCTTT.

The chain uses TRBV19 and TRBJ2-2; D is uncertain. The CDR3 is made up of 13 amino acids. The V gene lost 8 bases and the J gene lost 1 base, with 8 bases spanning the gap. Germline lookup yields CDR1 LNHDA and CDR2 SQIVND (reference sequence). CDR3 region: CASGWRNTGELFF. The CDR3 DNA sequence: TGTGCCAGTGGATGGCGGAACACCGGGGAGCTGTTTTTT.

The chain has TRBV30 and TRBJ2-4; the match to TRBD1 covers 11 bases. The ends lost 3 bases at V and 2 bases at J; junction bases unmatched: 21. Germline assignment: CDR1 GTSNPN and CDR2 SVGIG (reference sequence). The CDR3 spans 21 residues. CDR3 sequence: CAWRTYRTGGYGALTKNIQYF. CDR3 DNA: TGTGCCTGGAGAACTTATAGGACAGGGGGCTACGGGGCGTTAACCAAAAACATTCAGTACTTC.

The rearrangement links TRBV6-5 to TRBJ1-3, with unresolved D. The V gene lost 0 bases and the J gene lost 3 bases, with 6 bases spanning the gap. This CDR3 spans 14 amino acids. Per germline, CDR1 MNHEY and CDR2 SVGAGI. The CDR3 sequence: CASSYSINGNTIYF. CDR3 coding DNA: TGTGCCAGCAGTTACTCGATCAATGGAAACACCATATATTTT.

The chain combines TRBV6-5 with TRBJ1-1; 8 nucleotides align to TRBD1. This CDR3 has 14 amino acids. V dropped 3 bases and J dropped 1; count of bases not matched to a gene: 1. CDR1 is MNHEY and CDR2 is SVGAGI in the germline V gene. This CDR3 reads CASSYQGANTEAFF. The CDR3 DNA reads TGTGCCAGCAGTTATCAGGGGGCGAACACTGAAGCTTTCTTT.

The chain is built from TRBV7-9 and TRBJ1-4; D is ambiguous. Germline lookup yields CDR1 SEHNR and CDR2 FQNEAQ (reference sequence). V gave up 3 bases and J gave up 8 bases, with 7 bases separating them. The length of the CDR3 is 12 residues. The CDR3 here is CASSLGGEKLFF. The CDR3 nucleotides are TGTGCCAGCAGCTTGGGTGGGGAAAAACTGTTTTTT.

Of note for this clone: The same CDR3 arises from other DNA sequences in this sample as well. The rearrangement joins TRBV6-5 to TRBJ2-5; D tentatively reads TRBD1 or TRBD2 (5 bases each). The CDR3 runs to 12 residues. Germline loops: CDR1 MNHEY, CDR2 SVGAGI. Trimming took off 6 bases at V and 5 bases at J, with 10 bases between the two ends. CDR3 protein: CASSPGRETQYF. Written as DNA, the CDR3 is TGTGCCAGCAGCCCGGGGCGGGAGACCCAGTACTTC.

The chain is built from TRBV5-4 and TRBJ2-1; 9 nucleotides match TRBD2. With V trimmed by 4 bases and J by 8 bases, 10 bases remained unmatched. CDR3 size: 15 residues. Germline V lookup: CDR1 SGHNT, CDR2 YYREEE (reference sequence). DNA of the CDR3: TGTGCCAGCAGCCAAGATAGCGGGAGTATCTATGAGCAGTTCTTC. This translates into CASSQDSGSIYEQFF.